This entry describes one T cell receptor beta chain. What it binds is unknown. This sample is part of a study of T cell repertoires in cytomegalovirus infection. Looking at the study overall: Recently identified HLA-C-restricted and well-studied HLA-B-restricted CMV epitopes were used.

Study-level results: The response measured ex vivo was dominated by TCR beta clonotypes (HLA-C-restricted and CMV-specific). Accumulated public TCR beta family frequency recognized individuals carrying CMV together with the relevant HLA.

TCRdb fed the reads into MiXCR, producing one record per CDR3 protein. Among hundreds of thousands of distinct CDR3 sequences listed, roughly a third were seen once. The sequencing used cultured PBMCs, collected from culture after CMV antigen stimulation. This TCR derives from a human donor in good health (CMV status not recorded). Some clones in this sample may be carry-over from other donors' samples.

The CDR3 region is CSAAGGTDYEQYF. The CDR3, as DNA: TGCAGCGCCGCGGGGGGAACTGACTACGAGCAGTACTTC. This chain uses TRBV29-1 with TRBJ2-7; 8 bases agree with TRBD2. The trim removed 7 bases at V and 3 bases at J, leaving 8 bases unmatched. Germline V gives CDR1 SQVTM, CDR2 ANQGSEA. The CDR3 totals 13 residues.